This T cell receptor beta chain was recovered during a study of T cell repertoires in cytomegalovirus infection. Whole-study context: The public TCR beta signatures pointed to both CMV infection and matching HLA type. The study's findings and limits: Cumulative public TCR beta family frequency identified carriers of CMV plus the relevant HLA. What dominated the ex vivo response were HLA-C-restricted CMV-specific TCR beta clonotypes.

A note on this clonotype: Its antigen is not identified.

There are 15 residues in the CDR3. CDR1 SGHDT and CDR2 YYEEEE come from the germline V gene. The V end was cut by 5 bases, the J end by 0 bases, with 11 bases between. TCRdb re-analysed the reads in MiXCR, keeping a single row per CDR3 protein. Among 640,000 or so distinct CDR3 sequences listed, around 31% were seen once. This chain uses TRBV5-6 with TRBJ1-4, with D perhaps TRBD1 (6 bases). The sequence was obtained from a human donor in good health (CMV status not recorded). Some clones in this sample may be carry-over from other donors' samples. Material: cultured PBMCs, obtained from culture after CMV antigen stimulation. In DNA form, the CDR3 reads TGTGCCAGCAGACTCGGGGGCGCAACTAATGAAAAACTGTTTTTT. It encodes CASRLGGATNEKLFF.